The entry below describes one TCR beta chain. Trimming took 6 bases from V and 2 from J, leaving 17 bases between them. Germline CDR1 is MDHEN and CDR2 is SYDVKM. The CDR3 runs 16 residues. Noted time point: new active TB diagnosis, blood taken before or within 7 days of starting treatment. The sample originates from a study of T cells in tuberculosis. At the level of the study: IGRA-negative adolescents, IGRA-positive adolescents with latent tuberculosis and adults with active tuberculosis formed this South African cohort.

Here immunoSEQ multiplex PCR was the method, and the copy in TCRdb shows in-frame clones only, minus some. Of tens of thousands of clones in the sample, about 85% were seen once. The TCR was taken from an adult with tuberculosis. The chain combines TRBV28 with TRBJ1-5; TRBD1 is a possible D gene (6 bases). The sequenced sample was PBMCs, obtained at tuberculosis diagnosis. CDR3 region: CASRHQGRGGNQPQHF. CDR3 bases: TGTGCCAGCAGACACCAGGGCAGGGGCGGCAATCAGCCCCAGCATTTT.